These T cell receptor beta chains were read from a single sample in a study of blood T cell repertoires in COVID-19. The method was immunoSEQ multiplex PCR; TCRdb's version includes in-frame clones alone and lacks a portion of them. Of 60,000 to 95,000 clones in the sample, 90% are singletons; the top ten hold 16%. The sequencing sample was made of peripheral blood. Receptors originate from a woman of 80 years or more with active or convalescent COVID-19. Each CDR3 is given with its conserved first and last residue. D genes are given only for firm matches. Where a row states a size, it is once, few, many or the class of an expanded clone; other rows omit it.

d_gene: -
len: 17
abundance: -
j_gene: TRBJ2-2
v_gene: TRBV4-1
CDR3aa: CASSWSGGLSNTGELFF
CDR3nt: TGCGCCAGCAGCTGGTCCGGGGGGCTCTCGAACACCGGGGAGCTGTTTTTT

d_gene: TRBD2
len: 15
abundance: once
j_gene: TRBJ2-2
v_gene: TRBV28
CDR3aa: CASSTPGGPTGELFF
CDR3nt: TGTGCCAGCAGTACCCCGGGGGGTCCTACCGGGGAGCTGTTTTTT

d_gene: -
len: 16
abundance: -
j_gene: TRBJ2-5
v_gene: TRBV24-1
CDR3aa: CATSDAGWSGGETQYF
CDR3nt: TGTGCCACCAGTGATGCAGGGTGGTCGGGTGGAGAGACCCAGTACTTC

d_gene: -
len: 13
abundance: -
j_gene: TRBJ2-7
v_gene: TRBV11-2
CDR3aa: CASSLKLSGEQYF
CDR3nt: TGTGCCAGCAGCTTAAAATTGTCGGGCGAGCAGTACTTC

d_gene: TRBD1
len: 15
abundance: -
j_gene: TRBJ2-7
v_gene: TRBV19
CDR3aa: CASSIGTGPIYEQYF
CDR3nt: TGTGCCAGTAGTATCGGGACAGGACCTATCTACGAGCAGTACTTC

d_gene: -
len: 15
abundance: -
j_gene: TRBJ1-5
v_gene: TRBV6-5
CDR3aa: CASSLQGGSNQPQHF
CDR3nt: TGTGCCAGCAGTTTACAGGGTGGAAGCAATCAGCCCCAGCATTTT

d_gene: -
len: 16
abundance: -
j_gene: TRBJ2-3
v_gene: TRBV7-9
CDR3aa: CASSPFDGVHTDTQYF
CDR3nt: TGTGCCAGCAGCCCCTTTGACGGGGTCCACACAGATACGCAGTATTTT

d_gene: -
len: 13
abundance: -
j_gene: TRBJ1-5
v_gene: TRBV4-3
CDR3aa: CASSQERSGAQHF
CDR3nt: TGCGCCAGCAGCCAAGAAAGGTCGGGGGCCCAGCATTTT

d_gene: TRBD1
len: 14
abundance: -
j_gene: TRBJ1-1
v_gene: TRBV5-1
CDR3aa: CASSLQGWNTEAFF
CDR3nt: TGCGCCAGCAGTCTACAGGGGTGGAACACTGAAGCTTTCTTT

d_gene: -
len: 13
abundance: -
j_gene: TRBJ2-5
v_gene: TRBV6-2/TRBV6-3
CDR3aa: CASSYSEALAQYF
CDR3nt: TGTGCCAGCAGTTACTCGGAGGCTCTGGCCCAGTACTTC

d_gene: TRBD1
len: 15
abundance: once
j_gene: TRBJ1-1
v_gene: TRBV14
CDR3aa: CASSQEYRGSTEAFF
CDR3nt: TGTGCCAGCAGCCAAGAATACAGGGGGAGCACTGAAGCTTTCTTT

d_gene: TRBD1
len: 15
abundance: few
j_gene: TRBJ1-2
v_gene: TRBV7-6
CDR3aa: CASSPRDRSFYGYTF
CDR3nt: TGTGCCAGCAGCCCCCGGGACAGGTCCTTCTATGGCTACACCTTC

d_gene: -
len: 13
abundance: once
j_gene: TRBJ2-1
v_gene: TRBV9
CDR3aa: CASSVAGVSEQFF
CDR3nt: TGTGCCAGCAGCGTAGCAGGGGTAAGTGAGCAGTTCTTC

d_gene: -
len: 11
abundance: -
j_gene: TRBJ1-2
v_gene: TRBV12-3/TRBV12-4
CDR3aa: CASNGYYGYTF
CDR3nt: TGTGCCAGCAACGGGTACTATGGCTACACCTTC

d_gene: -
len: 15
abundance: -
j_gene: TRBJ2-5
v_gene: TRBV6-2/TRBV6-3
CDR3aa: CASSRRGIPQETQYF
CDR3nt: TGTGCCAGCAGCCGCCGAGGCATCCCCCAAGAGACCCAGTACTTC

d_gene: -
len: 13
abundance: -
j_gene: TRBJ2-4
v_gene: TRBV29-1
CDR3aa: CSVRVIAKNIQYF
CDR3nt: TGCAGCGTTCGGGTGATAGCCAAAAACATTCAGTACTTC

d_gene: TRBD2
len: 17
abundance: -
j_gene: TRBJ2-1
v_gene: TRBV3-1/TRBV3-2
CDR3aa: CASSQEIGGGGYNEQFF
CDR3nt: TGTGCCAGCAGCCAAGAGATCGGCGGGGGAGGCTACAATGAGCAGTTCTTC

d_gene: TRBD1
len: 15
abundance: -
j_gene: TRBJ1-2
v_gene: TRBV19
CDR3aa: CASSMGSAGGFGYTF
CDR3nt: TGTGCCAGTAGTATGGGTTCCGCAGGGGGCTTTGGCTACACCTTC

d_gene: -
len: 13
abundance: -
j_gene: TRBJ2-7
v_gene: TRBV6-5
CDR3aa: CASSRTYTYEQYF
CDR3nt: TGTGCCAGCAGCCGGACATACACCTACGAGCAGTACTTC

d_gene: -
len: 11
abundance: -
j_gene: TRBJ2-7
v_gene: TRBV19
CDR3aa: CASSLNYEQYF
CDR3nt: TGTGCCAGTAGTTTAAACTACGAGCAGTACTTC

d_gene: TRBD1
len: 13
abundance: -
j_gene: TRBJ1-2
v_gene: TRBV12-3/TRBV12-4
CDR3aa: CASRLDRLHGYTF
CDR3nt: TGTGCCAGCAGGTTGGACAGGTTACATGGCTACACCTTC

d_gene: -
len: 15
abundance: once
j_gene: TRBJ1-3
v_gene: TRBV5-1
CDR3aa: CASSLGGNSGNTIYF
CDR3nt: TGCGCCAGCAGCTTGGGGGGCAACTCAGGAAACACCATATATTTT

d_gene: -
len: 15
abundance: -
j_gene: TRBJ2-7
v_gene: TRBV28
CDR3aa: CASSLRTGSSYEQYF
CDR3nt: TGTGCCAGCAGTTTACGAACAGGGAGCTCCTACGAGCAGTACTTC

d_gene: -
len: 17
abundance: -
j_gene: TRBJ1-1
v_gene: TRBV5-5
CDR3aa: CASSHGAGIGFNTEAFF
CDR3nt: TGTGCCAGCAGCCATGGGGCAGGGATCGGATTCAACACTGAAGCTTTCTTT

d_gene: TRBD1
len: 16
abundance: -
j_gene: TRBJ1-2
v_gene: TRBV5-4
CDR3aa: CASSQDRQGAWGGYTF
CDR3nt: TGTGCCAGCAGCCAGGACAGACAGGGGGCCTGGGGTGGCTACACCTTC

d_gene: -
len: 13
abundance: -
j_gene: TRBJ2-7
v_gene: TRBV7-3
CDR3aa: CASSFGQSYEQYF
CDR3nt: TGTGCCAGCAGCTTCGGACAAAGCTACGAGCAGTACTTC

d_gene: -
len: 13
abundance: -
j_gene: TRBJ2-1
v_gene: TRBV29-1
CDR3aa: CSVESQGGNEQFF
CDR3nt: TGCAGCGTTGAATCTCAGGGGGGTAATGAGCAGTTCTTC

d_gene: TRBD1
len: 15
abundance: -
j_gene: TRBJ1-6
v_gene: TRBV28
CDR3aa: CASSLGTGGGSPLHF
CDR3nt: TGTGCCAGCAGTTTAGGGACAGGTGGAGGATCACCCCTCCACTTT

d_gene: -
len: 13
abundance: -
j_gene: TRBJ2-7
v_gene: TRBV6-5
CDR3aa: CASSRDTAYEQYF
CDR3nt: TGTGCCAGCAGTCGGGACACCGCCTACGAGCAGTACTTC

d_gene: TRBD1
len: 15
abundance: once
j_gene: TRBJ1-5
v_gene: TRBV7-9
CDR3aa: CASSSSRGQPQPQHF
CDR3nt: TGTGCCAGCAGCTCTAGCAGGGGGCAGCCCCAGCCCCAGCATTTT

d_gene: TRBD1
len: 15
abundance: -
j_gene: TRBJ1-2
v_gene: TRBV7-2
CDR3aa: CASSYVQGASYGYTF
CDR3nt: TGTGCCAGCAGCTACGTCCAGGGGGCAAGCTATGGCTACACCTTC

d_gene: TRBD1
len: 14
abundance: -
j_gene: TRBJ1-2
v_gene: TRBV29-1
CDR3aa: CSVERAGGGYGYTF
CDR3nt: TGCAGCGTTGAGAGGGCAGGGGGCGGCTATGGCTACACCTTC

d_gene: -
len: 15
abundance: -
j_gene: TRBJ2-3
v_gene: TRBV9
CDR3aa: CASSVGQGSTDTQYF
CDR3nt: TGTGCCAGCAGCGTAGGCCAGGGGTCCACAGATACGCAGTATTTT

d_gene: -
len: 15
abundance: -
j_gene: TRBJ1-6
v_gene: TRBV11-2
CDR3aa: CASSLGSSYNSPLHF
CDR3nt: TGTGCCAGCAGCTTAGGGAGCTCCTATAATTCACCCCTCCACTTT

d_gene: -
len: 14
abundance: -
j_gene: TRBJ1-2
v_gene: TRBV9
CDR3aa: CASSAIQGSYGYTF
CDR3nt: TGTGCCAGCAGCGCTATACAGGGTTCCTATGGCTACACCTTC

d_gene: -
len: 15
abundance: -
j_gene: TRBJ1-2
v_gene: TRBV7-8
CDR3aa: CASRPGFESLYGYTF
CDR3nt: TGTGCCAGCAGACCGGGATTTGAGTCCCTATATGGCTACACCTTC

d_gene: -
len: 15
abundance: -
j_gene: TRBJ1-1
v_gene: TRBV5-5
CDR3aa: CASSPGSGMNTEAFF
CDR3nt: TGTGCCAGCAGCCCGGGATCGGGGATGAACACTGAAGCTTTCTTT

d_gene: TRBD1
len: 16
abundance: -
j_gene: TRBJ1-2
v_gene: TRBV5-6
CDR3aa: CASSSAGTGGDYGYTF
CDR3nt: TGTGCCAGCAGCTCTGCCGGGACAGGGGGCGACTATGGCTACACCTTC

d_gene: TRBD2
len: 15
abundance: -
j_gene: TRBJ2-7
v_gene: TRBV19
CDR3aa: CASSVGLDSSYEQYF
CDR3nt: TGTGCCAGTAGCGTGGGACTAGATAGCTCCTACGAGCAGTACTTC

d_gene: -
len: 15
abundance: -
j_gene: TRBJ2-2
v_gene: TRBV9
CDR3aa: CASSGQSLNTGELFF
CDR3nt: TGTGCCAGCAGCGGACAGTCACTGAACACCGGGGAGCTGTTTTTT

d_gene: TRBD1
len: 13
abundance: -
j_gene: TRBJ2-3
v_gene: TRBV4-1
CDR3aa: CASSQAGQGAQYF
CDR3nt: TGCGCCAGCAGCCAAGCGGGACAGGGAGCGCAGTATTTT

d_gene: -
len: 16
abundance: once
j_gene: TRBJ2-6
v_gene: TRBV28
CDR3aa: CASSLSTYSGANVLTF
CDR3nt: TGTGCCAGCAGTTTATCTACGTACTCTGGGGCCAACGTCCTGACTTTC

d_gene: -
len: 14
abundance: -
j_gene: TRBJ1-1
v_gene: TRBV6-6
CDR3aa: CASSYGTQGREAFF
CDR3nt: TGTGCCAGCAGTTACGGTACTCAGGGGCGTGAAGCTTTCTTT

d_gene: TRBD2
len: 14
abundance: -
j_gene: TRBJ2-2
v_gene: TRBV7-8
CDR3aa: CALRGDWNTGELFF
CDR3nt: TGTGCCCTACGGGGGGACTGGAACACCGGGGAGCTGTTTTTT

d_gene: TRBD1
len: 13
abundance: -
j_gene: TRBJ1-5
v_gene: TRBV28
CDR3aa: CASSGQGNQPQHF
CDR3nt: TGTGCCAGCAGTGGACAGGGGAATCAGCCCCAGCATTTT

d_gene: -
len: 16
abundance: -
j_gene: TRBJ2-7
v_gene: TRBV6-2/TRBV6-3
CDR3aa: CASSRPLDRWLSEQYF
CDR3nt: TGTGCCAGCAGTCGACCCCTAGACAGGTGGTTGTCCGAGCAGTACTTC

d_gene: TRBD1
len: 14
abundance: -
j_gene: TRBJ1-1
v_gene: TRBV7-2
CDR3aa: CASSLDRTNTEAFF
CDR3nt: TGTGCCAGCAGCTTGGACAGGACGAACACTGAAGCTTTCTTT

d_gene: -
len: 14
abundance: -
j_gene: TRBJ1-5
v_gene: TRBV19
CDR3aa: CASRDYRSNQPQHF
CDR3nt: TGTGCCAGTAGGGACTACAGGAGCAATCAGCCCCAGCATTTT

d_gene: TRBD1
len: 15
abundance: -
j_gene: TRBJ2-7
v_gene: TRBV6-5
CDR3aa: CASRLQGAGPYEQYF
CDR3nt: TGTGCCAGCAGGCTACAGGGGGCAGGTCCCTACGAGCAGTACTTC

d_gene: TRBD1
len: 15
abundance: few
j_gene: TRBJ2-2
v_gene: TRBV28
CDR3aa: CASSSTGTGNGELFF
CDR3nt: TGTGCCAGCAGCTCGACGGGGACAGGGAACGGGGAGCTGTTTTTT

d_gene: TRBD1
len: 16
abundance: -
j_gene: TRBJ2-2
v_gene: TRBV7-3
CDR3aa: CASSLKTGATTGELFF
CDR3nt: TGTGCCAGCAGCTTAAAAACAGGGGCCACCACCGGGGAGCTGTTTTTT

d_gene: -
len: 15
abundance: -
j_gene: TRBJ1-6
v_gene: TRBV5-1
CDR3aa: CASSLAGSYNSPLHF
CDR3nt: TGCGCCAGCAGCTTGGCTGGCAGCTATAATTCACCCCTCCACTTT

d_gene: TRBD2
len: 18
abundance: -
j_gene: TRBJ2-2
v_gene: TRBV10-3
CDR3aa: CAISESGLVAGGPGELFF
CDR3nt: TGTGCCATCAGTGAGTCGGGACTCGTAGCGGGGGGCCCCGGGGAGCTGTTTTTT

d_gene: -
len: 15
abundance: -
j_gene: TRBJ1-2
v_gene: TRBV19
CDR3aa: CASTDSGTGNSGYTF
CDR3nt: TGTGCCAGTACTGATAGTGGTACGGGGAATTCAGGCTACACCTTC

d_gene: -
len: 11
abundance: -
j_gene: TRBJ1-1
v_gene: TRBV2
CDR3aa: CASFTGTEAFF
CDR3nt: TGTGCCAGCTTCACGGGCACTGAAGCTTTCTTT

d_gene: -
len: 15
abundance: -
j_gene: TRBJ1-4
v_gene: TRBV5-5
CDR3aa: CASSPRTATNEKLFF
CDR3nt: TGTGCCAGCAGCCCCCGGACAGCAACTAATGAAAAACTGTTTTTT

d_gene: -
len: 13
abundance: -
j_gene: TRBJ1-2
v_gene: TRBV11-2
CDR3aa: CASSRQVSNGYTF
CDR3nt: TGTGCCAGCAGCAGACAGGTTAGCAATGGCTACACCTTC

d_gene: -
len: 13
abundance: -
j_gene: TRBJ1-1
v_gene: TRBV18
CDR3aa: CASSPGMNTEAFF
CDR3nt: TGTGCCAGCTCACCCGGGATGAACACTGAAGCTTTCTTT